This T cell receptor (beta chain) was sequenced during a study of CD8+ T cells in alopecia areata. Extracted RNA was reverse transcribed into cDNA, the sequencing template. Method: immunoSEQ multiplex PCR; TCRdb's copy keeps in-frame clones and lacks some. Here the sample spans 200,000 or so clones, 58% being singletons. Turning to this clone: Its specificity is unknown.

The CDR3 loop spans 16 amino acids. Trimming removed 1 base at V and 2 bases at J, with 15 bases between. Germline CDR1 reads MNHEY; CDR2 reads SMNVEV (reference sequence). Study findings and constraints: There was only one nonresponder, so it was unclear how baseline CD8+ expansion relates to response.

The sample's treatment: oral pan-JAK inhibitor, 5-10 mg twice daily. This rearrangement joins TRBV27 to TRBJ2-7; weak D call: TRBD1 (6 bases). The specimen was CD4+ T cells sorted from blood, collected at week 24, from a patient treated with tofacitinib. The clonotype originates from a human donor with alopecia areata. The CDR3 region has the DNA TGTGCCAGCAGTTTATTATGGGACACCAGAACCTACGAGCAGTACTTC. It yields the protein CASSLLWDTRTYEQYF.